The sequence of this T cell receptor (beta chain) was determined in a study of breast tumors, draining lymph nodes, adjacent tissues. The lymph nodes were axillary draining lymph nodes from breast cancer patients. TCRdb reprocessed the multiplex PCR reads via MiXCR and lists one record per CDR3 protein. The sample holds approximately 180,000 distinct CDR3 sequences, approximately 30% seen once. This CDR3 contains 13 residues. Germline V gives CDR1 DFQATT, CDR2 SNEGSKA (reference sequence). As concerns this clonotype: Its matching antigen is unknown.

Broader study findings: The lymph node origin of tumor T cells was framed as consistent with a hypothesis, not demonstrated. Tumors had less TCR diversity than lymph nodes, more than nontumor tissue.

Sequencing used axillary lymph node tissue. The V and J genes are TRBV20-1 and TRBJ1-2; weak D call: TRBD1 (5 bases). The receptor was isolated from a female donor with breast cancer. Some clones in this sample may be carry-over from other donors' samples. The CDR3 protein is CSSGGTGNYGYTF. The CDR3 DNA sequence: TGCAGCTCCGGGGGGACGGGTAACTATGGCTACACCTTC.